These 18 T cell receptor beta chains came from one sample sequenced in a study of cytomegalovirus exposure and HLA in healthy donors. The study ran its PCR with 60 Vbeta and 13 Jbeta primers. The protocol was immunoSEQ multiplex PCR, while the TCRdb copy is restricted to in-frame clones and leaves out a portion. The table records about 190,000 clones, 80% to 85% of them present only once. Sequencing used PBMCs. These receptors were taken from a woman aged 18-30 years in good health and CMV-seronegative.

This clone was observed once. V gene TRBV19 combines with J gene TRBJ1-5; D is possibly TRBD1 (6 bases). The length of the CDR3 is 16 residues. Trimming left V 6 bases short and J 4 bases short, with 19 bases between. Germline-derived CDR1 and CDR2 are LNHDA and SQIVND (reference sequence). For the CDR3, the DNA is TGTGCCAGTAGAACGAACAGGGAATGGGGAAATCAGCCCCAGCATTTT. Protein sequence: CASRTNREWGNQPQHF. The variable domain in full, with the rest retrieved from reference TRBV19 and TRBJ1-5, is DGGITQSPKYLFRKEGQNVTLSCEQNLNHDAMYWYRQDPGQGLRLIYYSQIVNDFQKGDIAEGYSVSREKKESFPLTVTSAQKNPTAFYLCASRTNREWGNQPQHFGDGTRLSIL.

The chain uses TRBV29-1 and TRBJ2-1; TRBD1 agrees at 7 bases. Per germline, CDR1 SQVTM and CDR2 ANQGSEA. CDR3 length: 15 residues. The ends lost 5 bases at V and 5 bases at J; junction bases unmatched: 12. For the CDR3, the DNA is TGCAGCGTTCTTACAGGGGCGTCTGCAGACAATGAGCAGTTCTTC. It encodes CSVLTGASADNEQFF.

V is TRBV27 and J is TRBJ1-2, with TRBD1 matching over 8 bases. Looked up from germline, CDR1 is MNHEY and CDR2 is SMNVEV (reference sequence). After removal of 5 bases from V and 4 bases from J, the junction contained 9 bases not matched to a gene. The CDR3 consists of 15 residues. Here the CDR3 DNA reads TGTGCCAGCAGTCACACAGGGGGAGGTACCTATGGCTACACCTTC. Protein product: CASSHTGGGTYGYTF.

The rearrangement joins TRBV11-3 to TRBJ2-5; D might be TRBD2 (6 bases). Germline loops: CDR1 SGHNT, CDR2 YENEEA. The CDR3 loop spans 15 amino acids. The ends were cut back, 2 bases at V and 6 bases at J, with 16 bases in the middle. The CDR3 loop reads CASSLRGAGKQTQYF. The DNA for the CDR3 is TGTGCCAGCAGCTTAAGGGGCGCGGGGAAGCAGACCCAGTACTTC.

This clone was counted a single time. This chain joins TRBV19 and TRBJ1-1; weak D call: TRBD1 (5 bases). Trimming cost V 6 bases and J 5 bases, with 13 bases left between them. The CDR3 has 13 amino acids. Looked up from germline, CDR1 is LNHDA and CDR2 is SQIVND (reference sequence). The CDR3 nucleotides are TGTGCCAGTAGGAACCAGGGTTGGACTGAAGCTTTCTTT. It codes for CASRNQGWTEAFF. The variable domain in full, completed from reference TRBV19 and TRBJ1-1, reads DGGITQSPKYLFRKEGQNVTLSCEQNLNHDAMYWYRQDPGQGLRLIYYSQIVNDFQKGDIAEGYSVSREKKESFPLTVTSAQKNPTAFYLCASRNQGWTEAFFGQGTRLTVV.

This clone was observed a handful of times. The chain employs TRBV2 and TRBJ2-1; weak D call: TRBD2 (6 bases). The CDR3 is made up of 14 amino acids. Between the trimmed V and J ends, which lost 4 bases and 9 bases, there was a span of 16 bases. Germline V lookup: CDR1 SNHLY, CDR2 FYNNEI. The CDR3 nucleotides are TGTGCCAGCAGTGTAAGTCGGGACTCGGGTGAGCAGTTCTTC. This translates into CASSVSRDSGEQFF.

The chain joins TRBV5-1 to TRBJ2-2, with 9 bases identical to TRBD1. Germline-derived CDR1 and CDR2 are SGHRS and YFSETQ. V shed 7 bases, J shed 5 bases, and the junction held 9 bases outside the gene matches. The CDR3 is 15 amino acids. The CDR3 here is CASSRQGEATGELFF. The CDR3 DNA reads TGCGCCAGCTCAAGACAGGGGGAGGCGACCGGGGAGCTGTTTTTT.

This chain uses TRBV11-2 with TRBJ2-7; 9 bases are a match to TRBD2. This CDR3 has 16 residues. V trimming: 7 bases; J trimming: 3 bases; junction bases outside the gene matches: 13. CDR1 and CDR2 from the germline V gene are SGHAT and FQNNGV. The CDR3 sequence is CASIRSASGAGYEQYF. The CDR3 nucleotides are TGTGCCAGCATCCGGTCGGCTAGCGGGGCCGGCTACGAGCAGTACTTC.

This chain uses TRBV4-3 with TRBJ2-7; TRBD1 matches 7 bases. Trimming took 2 bases from V and 6 from J; bases not matched to a gene: 4. The germline gives CDR1 LGHNA, CDR2 YSLEER. The CDR3 contains 13 residues. The CDR3 region is CASSQWPGGEQYF. CDR3 DNA sequence: TGCGCCAGCAGCCAATGGCCAGGGGGCGAGCAGTACTTC.

The V gene is TRBV2, the J gene TRBJ2-1; 7 nucleotides align to TRBD2. V lost 7 bases to trimming and J lost 7 bases; unmatched junction nucleotides: 7. Germline lookup yields CDR1 SNHLY and CDR2 FYNNEI. The CDR3 has 13 amino acids. As DNA, the CDR3 is TGTGCCAGCACGTCGGGGGGAGGGAATGAGCAGTTCTTC. Its protein is CASTSGGGNEQFF.

This chain joins TRBV4-2 and TRBJ1-3; D ambiguous. Germline loops: CDR1 LGHNA, CDR2 YNFKEQ. The CDR3 is 17 residues long. V shed 0 bases and J shed 0 bases, with 12 bases lying between them. CDR3 nucleotides: TGTGCCAGCAGCCAAGATTGGGTCACGGGCTCTGGAAACACCATATATTTT. Translated: CASSQDWVTGSGNTIYF.

The chain employs TRBV27 and TRBJ2-3; D uncertain. The CDR3 runs to 14 residues. Trimming left V 5 bases short and J 2 bases short, with 11 bases between. Germline V lookup: CDR1 MNHEY, CDR2 SMNVEV (reference sequence). DNA of the CDR3: TGTGCCAGCAGTCCGACGGCGGCCACAGATACGCAGTATTTT. It translates to CASSPTAATDTQYF.

The chain has TRBV28 and TRBJ2-3; no clear D gene. This CDR3 contains 14 residues. The germline V and J ends were trimmed by 1 base and 8 bases, with 13 bases remaining between them. From germline, CDR1 is MDHEN and CDR2 SYDVKM. CDR3 coding DNA: TGTGCCAGCAGTTTATCTGCCCCTACCATTACGCAGTATTTT. It specifies CASSLSAPTITQYF.

This chain joins TRBV6-5 and TRBJ2-1; maybe TRBD2 (5 bases). The CDR3 runs to 13 residues. V lost 2 bases and J 7 bases, leaving 9 bases between the germline ends. Germline CDR1 reads MNHEY; CDR2 reads SVGAGI. The CDR3 DNA follows: TGTGCCAGCAGTTACGCCGGAGGTAATGAGCAGTTCTTC. Amino acids: CASSYAGGNEQFF.

CDR3: CASSFSSTGGNTIYF. CDR3 nucleotides: TGTGCCAGCAGTTTCTCCTCCACTGGTGGAAACACCATATATTTT. The chain is built from TRBV28 and TRBJ1-3; D unresolved. Trimming left V 3 bases short and J 3 bases short, with 12 bases between. The germline gives CDR1 MDHEN, CDR2 SYDVKM. This CDR3 contains 15 residues.

This chain links TRBV7-9 with TRBJ1-5, with 7 bases identical to TRBD1. The CDR3 has 15 residues. J was trimmed by 8 bases and V by 5 bases; bases with no gene match: 12. Germline V gene lookup returns CDR1 SEHNR and CDR2 FQNEAQ (reference sequence). The CDR3 DNA is TGTGCCAGCAGCCCTGGACAGGCCGCAGGGGAGCCCCAGCATTTT. Translation: CASSPGQAAGEPQHF.

The chain employs TRBV6-5 and TRBJ1-4; 7 bases agree with TRBD1. The germline gives CDR1 MNHEY, CDR2 SVGAGI. V lost 5 bases, J lost 7 bases, and 7 bases stayed unmatched. The CDR3 has 14 residues. CDR3 DNA: TGTGCCAGCAGTGACAGGGTTCGTTTTGAAAAACTGTTTTTT. This encodes CASSDRVRFEKLFF.

V gene TRBV5-4 combines with J gene TRBJ2-3; 8 bases align to TRBD2. CDR1 and CDR2 from the germline V gene are SGHNT and YYREEE (reference sequence). The CDR3 covers 15 residues. After removal of 4 bases from V and 4 bases from J, the junction contained 8 bases not matched to a gene. CDR3 coding DNA: TGTGCCAGCAGCCCGGACGGGAGGGCTGCAGATACGCAGTATTTT. Protein sequence: CASSPDGRAADTQYF.